This passage covers 32 T cell receptor beta chains from one sample sequenced in a study of CD8 T cells in ankylosing spondylitis. General observations from the study: The study identified a TCR beta motif of under ten highly homologous variants that appeared characteristic of ankylosing spondylitis blood.

In TCRdb, the 5' RACE reads were re-called with MiXCR into one record per CDR3 protein. The sample records 750,000 to 850,000 distinct CDR3 sequences, approximately 12% being singletons. Which antigens these TCRs recognize remains unknown. The material sequenced was blood, either unsorted or a sorted T cell fraction (not recorded which). These receptors all stem from a male donor with ankylosing spondylitis.

This chain links TRBV9 with TRBJ2-4; 13 bases are a match to TRBD2. CDR1 and CDR2 (germline): SGDLS, YYNGEE. J gave up 8 bases and V 3 bases, and 5 bases lay outside the gene matches. The CDR3 loop spans 15 amino acids. CDR3 residues: CASSAGLAGDYIQYF. DNA of the CDR3: TGTGCCAGCAGCGCAGGACTAGCGGGAGATTACATTCAGTACTTC.

This clonotype showed up many times. The chain couples TRBV29-1 to TRBJ2-3, with D perhaps assigned TRBD1 or TRBD2 (5 bases each). V was trimmed by 6 bases and J by 4 bases, leaving 17 bases between them. The CDR3 has 14 amino acids. Germline V gene sequence: CDR1 SQVTM, CDR2 ANQGSEA. The CDR3 DNA sequence: TGCAGCGTGGCCGGGACCCCGAGCGCAGATACGCAGTATTTT. This sequence encodes CSVAGTPSADTQYF.

This clonotype was observed a few times. V is TRBV6-1 and J is TRBJ2-2; tentative D call: TRBD1 (6 bases). Germline loops: CDR1 MNHNS, CDR2 SASEGT. This CDR3 is built from 14 residues. V was clipped by 10 bases and J by 7 bases, with 19 bases between them. The CDR3 DNA follows: TGTGCCACCAAATTGCCACAGGGACACGGGGAGCTGTTTTTT. It codes for CATKLPQGHGELFF.

The chain uses TRBV12-3 or TRBV12-4 and TRBJ1-6; no reliable D call. CDR3 size: 16 residues. Trimming cost V 2 bases and J 9 bases, with 17 bases left between them. CDR3 region: CASSLKGLGVLSPLHF. CDR3 DNA sequence: TGTGCCAGCAGTTTAAAGGGTTTGGGAGTACTTTCACCCCTCCACTTT.

This clonotype has ten or more counts. The chain's CDR3 is CSVTGQGPYNEQFF. Here the CDR3 DNA reads TGCAGCGTAACAGGACAGGGCCCTTACAATGAGCAGTTCTTC. The chain carries TRBV29-1 and TRBJ2-1; 8 nucleotides match TRBD1. The V segment lost 6 bases and the J segment 4 bases; nucleotides outside the gene matches: 8. The CDR3 covers 14 residues. Germline V gives CDR1 SQVTM, CDR2 ANQGSEA.

This clonotype was seen repeatedly, ten times or more. This chain uses TRBV29-1 with TRBJ2-3; D unresolved. V was trimmed by 1 base and J by 2 bases, leaving 10 bases between them. This CDR3 comprises 14 residues. CDR1 and CDR2 from the germline V gene are SQVTM and ANQGSEA. The CDR3 bases are TGCAGCGTTGAAGCCGAAAGGGCCACAGATACGCAGTATTTT. This sequence encodes CSVEAERATDTQYF.

The chain combines TRBV7-3 with TRBJ2-2, with 7 bases identical to TRBD1. There are 13 residues in the CDR3. CDR1 is SGHTA, CDR2 FQGTGA, per germline. Germline trimming cut 5 bases from V and 10 bases from J; bases unmatched to any gene: 7. The CDR3 sequence: CASSRDSRKELFF. CDR3 in DNA: TGTGCCAGCAGCCGGGACAGTCGGAAGGAGCTGTTTTTT.

The chain uses TRBV24-1 and TRBJ2-5; D is possibly TRBD1 or TRBD2 (5 bases each). This CDR3 spans 15 amino acids. Trimming took off 1 base at V and 3 bases at J, with 11 bases between the two ends. Germline values: CDR1 KGHDR, CDR2 SFDVKD. The CDR3 protein is CATSDFGTEKETQYF. The CDR3 nucleotides read TGTGCCACCAGTGATTTTGGGACGGAGAAAGAGACCCAGTACTTC.

This clonotype was counted ten times or more. The rearrangement joins TRBV5-5 to TRBJ2-3; D call uncertain. There are 13 residues in the CDR3. The germline V gene encodes CDR1 SGHKS and CDR2 YYEKEE (reference sequence). V was clipped by 10 bases and J by 2 bases, with 14 bases between them. The CDR3 spells CAHSRLDTDTQYF. Here the CDR3 DNA reads TGTGCCCACTCCCGGCTTGACACAGATACGCAGTATTTT.

In its sample, this clonotype was seen a few times. V usage is TRBV11-3 and J usage is TRBJ2-3; 7 positions agree with TRBD1. The J segment lost 1 base and the V segment lost 1 base, leaving 2 bases of the junction unmatched. Germline V CDR1 and CDR2: SGHNT, YENEEA. This CDR3 is 15 amino acids long. The CDR3 DNA sequence: TGTGCCAGCAGCTTAGGACAGGGCCGCACAGATACGCAGTATTTT. Translating gives CASSLGQGRTDTQYF.

This chain uses TRBV28 with TRBJ2-3, with TRBD2 identical over 7 bases. CDR1 is MDHEN and CDR2 is SYDVKM in the germline V gene. With V trimmed by 5 bases and J by 4 bases, 6 bases remained unmatched. The CDR3 length is 14 residues. CDR3 DNA: TGTGCCAGCAGTACCTGGGGGAGGGCAGATACGCAGTATTTT. Translated: CASSTWGRADTQYF.

This clonotype turned up a few times. The rearrangement joins TRBV20-1 to TRBJ1-1; D remains ambiguous. From germline, CDR1 is DFQATT and CDR2 SNEGSKA (reference sequence). V lost 1 base, J lost 3 bases, and 9 bases lay in between. The CDR3 has 13 residues. The CDR3 reads CSARVWVDTEAFF. DNA for the CDR3: TGCAGTGCTAGAGTTTGGGTGGACACTGAAGCTTTCTTT.

This clonotype has at least ten counts. This sequence joins TRBV12-3 or TRBV12-4 and TRBJ2-1; 9 bases are a match to TRBD1. CDR3 length equals 13 residues. The trim removed 3 bases at V and 10 bases at J, leaving 4 bases unmatched. CDR3 residues: CASSFGQGSEQFF. Written as DNA, the CDR3 is TGTGCCAGCAGTTTCGGACAGGGGTCCGAGCAGTTCTTC.

This clonotype was counted between two and nine times. The V gene is TRBV7-9, the J gene TRBJ1-1; D might be TRBD1 (6 bases). The CDR3 is made up of 16 amino acids. Germline V CDR1 and CDR2: SEHNR, FQNEAQ (reference sequence). V was shortened by 2 bases and J by 5 bases, with 18 bases between the two germline ends. The DNA for the CDR3 is TGTGCCAGCAGCTTATACGACACAGGGACCGGAACTGAAGCTTTCTTT. Its translation is CASSLYDTGTGTEAFF. Together with reference TRBV7-9 and TRBJ1-1, the CDR3 gives the full variable domain: DTGVSQNPRHKITKRGQNVTFRCDPISEHNRLYWYRQTLGQGPEFLTYFQNEAQLEKSRLLSDRFSAERPKGSFSTLEIQRTEQGDSAMYLCASSLYDTGTGTEAFFGQGTRLTVV.

Of note for this clonotype: The conserved closing phenylalanine or tryptophan is absent in this CDR3, likely reflecting a read error. The chain uses TRBV5-1 and TRBJ2-2; the D is unclear. V was pared by 4 bases and J by 3 bases, with 16 bases between. This CDR3 spans 16 amino acids. The germline gives CDR1 SGHRS, CDR2 YFSETQ. CDR3 residues: CASSLESPAYTGELFL. DNA of the CDR3: TGCGCCAGCAGCCTGGAGTCTCCAGCTTACACCGGGGAGCTGTTTCTT.

This chain links TRBV20-1 with TRBJ2-3; 9 bases are shared with TRBD2. The CDR3 consists of 17 residues. The J segment lost 2 bases and the V segment lost 6 bases, leaving 15 bases of the junction unmatched. CDR1 and CDR2 (germline): DFQATT, SNEGSKA (reference sequence). The CDR3 reads CSARTSLAGGNTDTQYF. In DNA form, the CDR3 reads TGCAGTGCGAGAACCTCCTTGGCGGGAGGGAACACAGATACGCAGTATTTT.

This sequence joins TRBV7-6 and TRBJ2-5, with 7 bases lining up with TRBD1. Germline V gene data show CDR1 as SGHVS and CDR2 as FNYEAQ. The CDR3 is made up of 14 amino acids. The junction had 8 bases not matched to a gene; V was cut back by 5 bases and J by 5 bases. CDR3 protein: CASSPLTRGETQYF. CDR3 nucleotide sequence: TGTGCCAGCAGCCCTCTGACCAGGGGGGAGACCCAGTACTTC.

V gene TRBV7-2 combines with J gene TRBJ2-2; possible D gene TRBD1, 6 bases. The CDR3 totals 15 residues. Germline V gives CDR1 SGHTA, CDR2 FQGNSA. V dropped 1 base and J dropped 8 bases, with 14 bases sitting between them. CDR3 nucleotide sequence: TGTGCCAGCAGCTTAGTGTCCAGGGGCGCGGGGGAGCTGTTTTTT. Its translation is CASSLVSRGAGELFF.

The V call is TRBV3-1, the J call TRBJ2-5, with D maybe TRBD2 (6 bases). V shed 6 bases and J shed 7 bases, with 24 bases lying between them. This CDR3 comprises 16 residues. Germline CDR1 LGHDT, CDR2 YNNKEL (reference sequence). The CDR3 loop is CASRRTGTGNGGTQYF. The CDR3 DNA is TGTGCCAGCAGACGAACCGGGACTGGCAATGGAGGGACCCAGTACTTC.

This clonotype occurred a few times. The chain joins TRBV7-9 to TRBJ2-1; D gene unclear. Per germline, CDR1 SEHNR and CDR2 FQNEAQ (reference sequence). The CDR3 covers 15 residues. V gave up 2 bases and J gave up 2 bases, with 10 bases separating them. The CDR3 bases are TGTGCCAGCAGCTTAAGCACACCAGCCTACAATGAGCAGTTCTTC. It specifies CASSLSTPAYNEQFF.

The V gene is TRBV2, the J gene TRBJ2-1; the D is unclear. Trimming cost V 3 bases and J 12 bases, with 12 bases left between them. The V gene's germline CDR1 is SNHLY and CDR2 FYNNEI. The CDR3 loop spans 12 amino acids. CDR3 sequence reads: CASSDIGLGQFF. CDR3 nucleotide sequence: TGTGCCAGCAGTGACATTGGTCTAGGGCAGTTCTTC.

This clonotype was counted ten times or more. The chain couples TRBV12-3 or TRBV12-4 to TRBJ1-5; D gene uncertain. The CDR3 has 12 amino acids. V gave up 3 bases and J gave up 9 bases, with 9 bases separating them. CDR3 residues: CASSFGRLPQHF. CDR3 DNA: TGTGCCAGCAGTTTCGGAAGGTTGCCCCAGCATTTT.

The rearrangement joins TRBV9 to TRBJ1-1, with D perhaps matching TRBD1 (5 bases). The CDR3 has 12 amino acids. The germline V and J ends were trimmed by 4 bases and 10 bases, with 14 bases remaining between them. Germline V gives CDR1 SGDLS, CDR2 YYNGEE. CDR3 bases: TGTGCCAGCAGCATAAACAGGTACGGAGCTTTCTTT. Its translation is CASSINRYGAFF.

V gene TRBV20-1 combines with J gene TRBJ2-1; D might be TRBD2 (6 bases). Germline CDR1 is DFQATT and CDR2 is SNEGSKA (reference sequence). The CDR3 is made up of 13 amino acids. The ends were cut back, 6 bases at V and 5 bases at J, with 14 bases in the middle. The DNA for the CDR3 is TGCAGTGCCTACCCCCTAGCGAACAATGAGCAGTTCTTC. This sequence encodes CSAYPLANNEQFF.

In its sample, this clonotype was seen a few times. The chain employs TRBV6-2 or TRBV6-3 and TRBJ2-2; TRBD1 matches 8 bases. The trim removed 5 bases at V and 3 bases at J, leaving 8 bases unmatched. CDR1 and CDR2 (germline): MNHEY, SVGEGT. There are 16 residues in the CDR3. The CDR3 nucleotides read TGTGCCAGCAGTGGACACTACAGGGGGGACACCGGGGAGCTGTTTTTT. As protein: CASSGHYRGDTGELFF.

The genes are TRBV12-5 and TRBJ1-2; D not resolved. Trimming removed 1 base from V and 2 bases from J, with 14 bases in between. CDR3 length equals 16 residues. Germline-derived CDR1 and CDR2 are LGHNT and FRNRAP. CDR3 DNA sequence: TGTGCTAGTGGTTTGGCGTTAGGGAGTTCGAACTATGGCTACACCTTC. It is translated as CASGLALGSSNYGYTF. Variable domain in full (rest from reference TRBV12-5 and TRBJ1-2): DARVTQTPRHKVTEMGQEVTMRCQPILGHNTVFWYRQTMMQGLELLAYFRNRAPLDDSGMPKDRFSAEMPDATLATLKIQPSEPRDSAVYFCASGLALGSSNYGYTFGSGTRLTVV.

This clonotype has more than one count but fewer than ten. V is TRBV20-1 and J is TRBJ2-2; 7 bases match TRBD2. With 6 bases clipped from V and 7 bases from J, the junction kept 11 bases outside the gene matches. Germline V lookup: CDR1 DFQATT, CDR2 SNEGSKA (reference sequence). The CDR3 is made up of 14 amino acids. CDR3 region: CSARTAGVHGELFF. CDR3 in DNA: TGCAGTGCCAGAACCGCGGGAGTCCACGGGGAGCTGTTTTTT.

A remark on this clonotype: The junction shows a germline mismatch at one end, possibly a read error. The chain is built from TRBV6-6 and TRBJ2-1, with D possibly matching TRBD2 (5 bases). Germline V gene sequence: CDR1 MNHNY, CDR2 SVGAGI (reference sequence). This CDR3 comprises 12 residues. CDR3 sequence (DNA): TGTGCCAGCAGTACAGACTACGATGAGCAGTTCTTC. Encoded protein: CASSTDYDEQFF.

This clonotype was seen many times. J is TRBJ2-1 and V is TRBV4-2; no clear D gene. Germline CDR1 is LGHNA and CDR2 is YNFKEQ. The CDR3 totals 12 residues. V lost 1 base, J lost 10 bases, and 8 bases lay in between. The CDR3 protein is CASSQAPLEQFF. CDR3 nucleotides: TGTGCCAGCAGCCAAGCTCCCTTGGAGCAGTTCTTC.

The sample holds many counts of this clonotype. The rearrangement links TRBV29-1 to TRBJ1-2; the D gene is possibly TRBD1 (6 bases). The CDR3 covers 12 residues. Trimming cost V 8 bases and J 4 bases, with 14 bases left between them. Germline V gene lookup returns CDR1 SQVTM and CDR2 ANQGSEA. The CDR3 loop reads CSTRTDPYGYTF. The CDR3 nucleotides read TGCAGCACCCGGACAGATCCCTATGGCTACACCTTC.

V usage is TRBV20-1 and J usage is TRBJ1-6; D is ambiguous. With 1 base removed from V and 10 bases from J, the gap between germline ends came to 11 bases. The CDR3 has 13 residues. Germline CDR1 and CDR2: DFQATT and SNEGSKA (reference sequence). CDR3 bases: TGCAGTGCTAGAGTCCCGACGCGCTCACCCCTCCACTTT. It codes for CSARVPTRSPLHF.

This clonotype was detected a few times. The V and J genes are TRBV4-3 and TRBJ2-3; 7 positions match TRBD2. J gave up 6 bases and V 0 bases, and 9 bases lay outside the gene matches. The germline gives CDR1 LGHNA, CDR2 YSLEER. The CDR3 extends over 16 amino acids. CDR3 sequence: CASSQDLKQGGDTQYF. For the CDR3, the DNA is TGCGCCAGCAGCCAAGATCTAAAGCAGGGAGGGGATACGCAGTATTTT.